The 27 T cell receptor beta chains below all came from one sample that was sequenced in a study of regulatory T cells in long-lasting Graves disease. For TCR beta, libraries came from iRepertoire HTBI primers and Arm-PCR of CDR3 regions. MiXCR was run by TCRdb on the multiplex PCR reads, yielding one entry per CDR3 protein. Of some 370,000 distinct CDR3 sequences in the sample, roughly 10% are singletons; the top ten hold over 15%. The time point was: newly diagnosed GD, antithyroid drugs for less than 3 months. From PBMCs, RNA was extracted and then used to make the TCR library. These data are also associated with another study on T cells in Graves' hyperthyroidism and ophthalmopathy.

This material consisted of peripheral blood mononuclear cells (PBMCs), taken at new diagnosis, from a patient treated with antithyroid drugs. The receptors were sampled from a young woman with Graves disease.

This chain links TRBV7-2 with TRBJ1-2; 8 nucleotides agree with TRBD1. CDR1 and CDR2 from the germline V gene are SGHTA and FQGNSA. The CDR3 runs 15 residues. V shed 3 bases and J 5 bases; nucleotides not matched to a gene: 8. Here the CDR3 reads CASSLLRTGFYGYTF. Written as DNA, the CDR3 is TGTGCCAGCAGCTTGTTAAGGACAGGGTTTTATGGCTACACCTTC.

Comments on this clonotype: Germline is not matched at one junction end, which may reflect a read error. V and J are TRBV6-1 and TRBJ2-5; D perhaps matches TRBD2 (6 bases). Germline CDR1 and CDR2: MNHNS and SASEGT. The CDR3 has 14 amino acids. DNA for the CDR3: TGTGCCAGCGGTGACCCCTTGGAGGGAGAGACCCAGTACTTC. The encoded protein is CASGDPLEGETQYF.

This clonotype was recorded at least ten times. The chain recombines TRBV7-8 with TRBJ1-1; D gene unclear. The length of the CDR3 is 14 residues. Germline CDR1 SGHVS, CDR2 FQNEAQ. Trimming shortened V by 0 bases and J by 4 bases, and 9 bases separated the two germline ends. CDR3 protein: CASSLAVRGTEAFF. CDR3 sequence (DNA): TGTGCCAGCAGCTTAGCTGTTCGGGGCACTGAAGCTTTCTTT.

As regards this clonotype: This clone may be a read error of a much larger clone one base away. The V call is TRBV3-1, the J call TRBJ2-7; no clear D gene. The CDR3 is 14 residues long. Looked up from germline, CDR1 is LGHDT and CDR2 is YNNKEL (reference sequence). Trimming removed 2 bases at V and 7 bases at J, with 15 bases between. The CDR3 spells CASSQPRHPDEQYF. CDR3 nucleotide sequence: TGTGCCAGCAGCCAACCGAGGCATCCCGATGAGCAGTACTTC.

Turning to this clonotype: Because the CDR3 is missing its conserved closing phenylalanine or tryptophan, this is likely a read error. CDR3 coding DNA: TGTGCCAGCAGTTGGATCGGGAGAGAAGCTTTCTCT. This codes for CASSWIGREAFS. V gene TRBV12-3 or TRBV12-4 combines with J gene TRBJ1-1; D not resolved. Trimming left V 4 bases short and J 8 bases short, with 11 bases between. There are 12 residues in the CDR3.

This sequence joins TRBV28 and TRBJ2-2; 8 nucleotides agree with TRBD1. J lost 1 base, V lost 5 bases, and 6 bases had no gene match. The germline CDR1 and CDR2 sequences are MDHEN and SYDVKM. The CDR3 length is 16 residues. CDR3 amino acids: CASSPTGTGNTGELFF. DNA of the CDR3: TGTGCCAGCAGTCCAACCGGGACAGGGAACACCGGGGAGCTGTTTTTT.

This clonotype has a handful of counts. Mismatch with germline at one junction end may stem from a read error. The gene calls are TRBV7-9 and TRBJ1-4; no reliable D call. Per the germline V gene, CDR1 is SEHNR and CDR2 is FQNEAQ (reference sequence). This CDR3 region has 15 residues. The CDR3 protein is CVSSHIDRTNEKLFF. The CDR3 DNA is TGTGTCAGCAGCCACATCGATAGGACGAATGAAAAACTGTTTTTT.

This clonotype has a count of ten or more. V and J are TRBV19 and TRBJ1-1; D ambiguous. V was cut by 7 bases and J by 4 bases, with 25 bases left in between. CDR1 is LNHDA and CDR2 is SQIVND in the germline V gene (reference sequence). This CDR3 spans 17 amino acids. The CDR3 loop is CASTPADSAASGTEAFF. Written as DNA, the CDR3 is TGTGCCAGTACCCCTGCCGACTCGGCCGCTTCGGGCACTGAAGCTTTCTTT.

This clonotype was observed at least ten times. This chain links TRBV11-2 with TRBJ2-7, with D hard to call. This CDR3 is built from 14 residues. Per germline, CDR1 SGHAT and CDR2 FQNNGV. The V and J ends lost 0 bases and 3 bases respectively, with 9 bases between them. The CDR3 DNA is TGTGCCAGCAGCTTAGATCGAAGGGTCTACGAGCAGTACTTC. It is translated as CASSLDRRVYEQYF.

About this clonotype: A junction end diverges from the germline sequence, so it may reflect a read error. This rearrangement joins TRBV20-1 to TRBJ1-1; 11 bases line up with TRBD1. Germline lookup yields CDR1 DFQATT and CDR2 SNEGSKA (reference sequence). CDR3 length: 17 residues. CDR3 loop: CSARALPGTGGNTGAFF. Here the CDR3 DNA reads TGCAGTGCTAGAGCCTTACCCGGGACAGGGGGGAACACTGGAGCTTTCTTT.

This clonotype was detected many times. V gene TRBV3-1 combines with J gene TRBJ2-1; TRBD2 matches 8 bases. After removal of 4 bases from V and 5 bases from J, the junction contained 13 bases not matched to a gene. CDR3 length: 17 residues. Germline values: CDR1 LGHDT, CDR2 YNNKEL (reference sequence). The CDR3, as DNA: TGTGCCAGCAGCCCACGCTTGAGAGCGGGAGTGAACAATGAGCAGTTCTTC. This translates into CASSPRLRAGVNNEQFF.

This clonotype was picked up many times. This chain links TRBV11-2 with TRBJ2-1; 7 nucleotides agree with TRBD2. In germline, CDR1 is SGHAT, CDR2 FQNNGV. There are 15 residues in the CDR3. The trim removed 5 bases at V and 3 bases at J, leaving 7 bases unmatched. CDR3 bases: TGTGCCAGCAGCGCCTCTAGCGGAGACTACAATGAGCAGTTCTTC. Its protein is CASSASSGDYNEQFF.

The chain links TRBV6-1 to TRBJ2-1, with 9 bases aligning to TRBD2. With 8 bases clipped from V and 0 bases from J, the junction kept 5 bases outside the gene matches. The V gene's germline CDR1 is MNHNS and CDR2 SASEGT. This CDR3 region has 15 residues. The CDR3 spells CASWGGGASYNEQFF. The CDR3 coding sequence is TGTGCCAGCTGGGGCGGGGGGGCCTCCTACAATGAGCAGTTCTTC.

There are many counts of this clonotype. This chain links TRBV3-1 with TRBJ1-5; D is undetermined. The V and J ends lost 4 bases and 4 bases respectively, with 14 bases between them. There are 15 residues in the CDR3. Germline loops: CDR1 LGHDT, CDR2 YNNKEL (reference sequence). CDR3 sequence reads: CASSRRPGLNQPQHF. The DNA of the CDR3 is TGTGCCAGCAGCCGTAGACCGGGCCTTAATCAGCCCCAGCATTTT.

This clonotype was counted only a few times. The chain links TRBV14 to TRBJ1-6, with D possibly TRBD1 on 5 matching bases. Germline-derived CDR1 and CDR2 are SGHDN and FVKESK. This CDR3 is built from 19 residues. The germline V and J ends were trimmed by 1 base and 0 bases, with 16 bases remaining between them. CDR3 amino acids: CASSQVRGRRSSYNSPLHF. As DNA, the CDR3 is TGTGCCAGCAGCCAAGTGCGGGGCAGGCGTAGCTCCTATAATTCACCCCTCCACTTT. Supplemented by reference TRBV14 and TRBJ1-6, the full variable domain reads EAGVTQFPSHSVIEKGQTVTLRCDPISGHDNLYWYRRVMGKEIKFLLHFVKESKQDESGMPNNRFLAERTGGTYSTLKVQPAELEDSGVYFCASSQVRGRRSSYNSPLHFGNGTRLTVT.

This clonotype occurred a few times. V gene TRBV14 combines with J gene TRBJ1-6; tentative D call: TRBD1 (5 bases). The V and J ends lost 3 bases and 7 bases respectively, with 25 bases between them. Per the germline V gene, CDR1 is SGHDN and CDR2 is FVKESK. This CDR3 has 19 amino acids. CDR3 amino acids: CASSHVLNILGRGNSPLHF. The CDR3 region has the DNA TGTGCCAGCAGCCATGTACTTAATATCCTTGGACGGGGGAATTCACCCCTCCACTTT.

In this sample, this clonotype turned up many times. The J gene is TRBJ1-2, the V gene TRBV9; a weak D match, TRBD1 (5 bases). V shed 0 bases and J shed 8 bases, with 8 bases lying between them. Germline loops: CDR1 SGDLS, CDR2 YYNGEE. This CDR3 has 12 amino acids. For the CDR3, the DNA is TGTGCCAGCAGCGTAGGGGGGGAAGGCTACACCTTC. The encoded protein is CASSVGGEGYTF.

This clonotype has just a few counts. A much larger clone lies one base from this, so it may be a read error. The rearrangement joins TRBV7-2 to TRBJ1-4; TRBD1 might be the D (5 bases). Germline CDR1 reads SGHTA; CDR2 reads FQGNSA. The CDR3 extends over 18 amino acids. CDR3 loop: CACSLDRPRGKLEEKLFF. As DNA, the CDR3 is TGTGCCTGCAGCTTAGATCGCCCCCGGGGGAAATTGGAAGAAAAACTGTTTTTT.

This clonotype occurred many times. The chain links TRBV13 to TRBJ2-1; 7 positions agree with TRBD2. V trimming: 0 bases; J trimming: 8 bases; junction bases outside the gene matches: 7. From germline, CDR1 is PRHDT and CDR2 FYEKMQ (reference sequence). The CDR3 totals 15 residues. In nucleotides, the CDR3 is TGTGCCAGCAGCTTAGGGTACGGGAGGATCCATGAGCAGTTCTTC. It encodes CASSLGYGRIHEQFF.

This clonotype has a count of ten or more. The CDR3: CASSYSPGGWQETQYF. For the CDR3, the DNA is TGTGCCAGCAGTTACTCACCGGGGGGGTGGCAAGAGACCCAGTACTTC. V and J are TRBV6-5 and TRBJ2-5, with TRBD2 identical over 8 bases. This CDR3 has 16 amino acids. The germline CDR1 and CDR2 sequences are MNHEY and SVGAGI. The trim removed 0 bases at V and 2 bases at J, leaving 5 bases unmatched.

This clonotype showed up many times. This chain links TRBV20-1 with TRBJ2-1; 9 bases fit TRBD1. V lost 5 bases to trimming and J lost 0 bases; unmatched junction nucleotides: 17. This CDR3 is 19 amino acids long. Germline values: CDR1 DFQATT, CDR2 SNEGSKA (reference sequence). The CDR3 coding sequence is TGCAGTGCTCGATCCCCGGGACAGGGTAGGTGGAGCTCCTACAATGAGCAGTTCTTC. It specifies CSARSPGQGRWSSYNEQFF.

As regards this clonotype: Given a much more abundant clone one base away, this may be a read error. The CDR3, as DNA: TGTGCCAGCAGCGTAGGGGACACCGGGGAGCCGTTTTTT. As protein: CASSVGDTGEPFF. The V gene is TRBV9, the J gene TRBJ2-2, with a tentative D call TRBD1 (6 bases). The CDR3 length is 13 residues. Per germline, CDR1 SGDLS and CDR2 YYNGEE.

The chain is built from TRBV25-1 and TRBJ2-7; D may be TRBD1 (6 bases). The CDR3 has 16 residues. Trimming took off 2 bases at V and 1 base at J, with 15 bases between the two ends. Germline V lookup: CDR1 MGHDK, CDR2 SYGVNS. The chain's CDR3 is CASSELTHGTSYEQYF. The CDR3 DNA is TGTGCCAGCAGTGAACTCACCCACGGGACATCCTACGAGCAGTACTTC.

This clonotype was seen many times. CDR3 region: CASSQDPGGSYEQYF. CDR3 coding DNA: TGTGCCAGCAGCCAAGATCCTGGTGGATCCTACGAGCAGTACTTC. This chain connects TRBV3-1 to TRBJ2-7; no firm D call. Trimming removed 0 bases at V and 1 base at J, with 10 bases between. The CDR3 covers 15 residues. Germline CDR1 and CDR2: LGHDT and YNNKEL (reference sequence).

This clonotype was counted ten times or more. CDR3 DNA sequence: TGCAGTGCATACAAGGGGGGGGGAAACACCATATATTTT. This codes for CSAYKGGGNTIYF. V usage is TRBV20-1 and J usage is TRBJ1-3, with D possibly TRBD1 on 6 matching bases. With 6 bases removed from V and 4 bases from J, the gap between germline ends came to 13 bases. In germline, CDR1 is DFQATT, CDR2 SNEGSKA (reference sequence). The CDR3 runs to 13 residues.

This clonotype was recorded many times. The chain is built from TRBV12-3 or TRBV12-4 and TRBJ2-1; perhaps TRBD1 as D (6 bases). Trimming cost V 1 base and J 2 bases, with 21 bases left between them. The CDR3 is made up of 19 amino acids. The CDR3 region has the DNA TGTGCCAGCAGTTTAGGTCGGGACCCAGGGGCGGAAACCTACAATGAGCAGTTCTTC. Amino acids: CASSLGRDPGAETYNEQFF.

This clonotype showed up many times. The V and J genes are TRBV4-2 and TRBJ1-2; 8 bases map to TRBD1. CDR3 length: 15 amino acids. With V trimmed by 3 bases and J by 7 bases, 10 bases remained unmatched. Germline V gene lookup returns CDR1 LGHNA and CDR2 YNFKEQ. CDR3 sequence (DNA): TGTGCCAGCAGCCAGGAACCCGGACAGGGTTTTGGCTACACCTTC. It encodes CASSQEPGQGFGYTF.